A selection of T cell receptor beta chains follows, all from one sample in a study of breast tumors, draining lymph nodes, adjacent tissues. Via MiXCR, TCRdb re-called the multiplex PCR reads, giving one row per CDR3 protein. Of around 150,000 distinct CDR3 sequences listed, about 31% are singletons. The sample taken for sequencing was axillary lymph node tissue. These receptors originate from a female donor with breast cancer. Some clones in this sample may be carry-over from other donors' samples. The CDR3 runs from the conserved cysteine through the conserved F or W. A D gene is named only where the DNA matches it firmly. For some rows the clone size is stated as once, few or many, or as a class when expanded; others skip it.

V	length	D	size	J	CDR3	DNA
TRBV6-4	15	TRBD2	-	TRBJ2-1	CASSLERGPYNEQLF	TGTGCCAGCAGTCTCGAGCGGGGGCCATACAATGAGCAGCTCTTC
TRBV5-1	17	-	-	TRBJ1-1	CASSAGGREWRNTEAFF	TGCGCCAGCAGCGCGGGGGGCAGGGAGTGGAGGAACACTGAAGCTTTCTTT
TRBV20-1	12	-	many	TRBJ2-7	CSAREQGYEQYF	TGCAGTGCTAGAGAGCAAGGGTACGAGCAGTACTTC
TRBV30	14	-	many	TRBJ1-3	CAWRGSGSGNTIYF	TGTGCCTGGAGGGGGTCAGGGTCTGGAAACACCATATATTTT
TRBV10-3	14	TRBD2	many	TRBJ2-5	CAIAGSGGWETQYF	TGTGCCATCGCTGGTAGCGGGGGTTGGGAGACCCAGTACTTC
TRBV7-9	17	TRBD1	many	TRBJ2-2	CASSVPGTGANTGELFF	TGTGCCAGCAGCGTCCCGGGGACAGGAGCGAACACCGGGGAGCTGTTTTTT
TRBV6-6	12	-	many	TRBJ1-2	CASSPSGAGYTF	TGTGCCAGCAGTCCTTCGGGGGCCGGCTACACCTTC
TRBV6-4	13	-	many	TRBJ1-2	CASSHSDRGRYTF	TGTGCCAGCAGTCACTCGGACCGGGGCCGCTACACCTTC
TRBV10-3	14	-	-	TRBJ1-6	CASSVGGRNSPLHF	TGTGCCAGCAGTGTCGGGGGGCGGAATTCACCCCTCCACTTT
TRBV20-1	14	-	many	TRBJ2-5	CSAVLAGTQETQYF	TGCAGTGCAGTCTTGGCGGGGACACAAGAGACCCAGTACTTC
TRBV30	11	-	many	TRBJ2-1	CASEGLGEQFF	TGTGCCTCCGAAGGGCTCGGTGAGCAGTTCTTC
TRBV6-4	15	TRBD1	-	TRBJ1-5	CASSDDRDPHQPQHF	TGTGCCAGCAGTGACGACAGGGATCCTCATCAGCCCCAGCATTTT
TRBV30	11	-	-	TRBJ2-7	CAWSLGIGQYF	TGTGCCTGGAGTCTAGGGATCGGGCAGTACTTC
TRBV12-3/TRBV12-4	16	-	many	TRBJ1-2	CASSFAGTRTNYGYTF	TGTGCCAGCAGTTTTGCCGGGACACGGACTAACTATGGCTACACCTTC
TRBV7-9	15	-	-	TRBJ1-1	CASSLGQGGDAGAFF	TGTGCCAGCAGCTTAGGCCAGGGTGGGGATGCTGGAGCTTTCTTT
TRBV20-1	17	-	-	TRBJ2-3	CSGRRGLGSHSTDTQYF	TGCAGTGGTCGGAGGGGGCTAGGGAGTCATAGCACAGATACGCAGTATTTT
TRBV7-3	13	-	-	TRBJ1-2	CASSLSSDYGYTF	TGTGCCAGCAGCTTATCTTCAGACTATGGCTACACCTTC
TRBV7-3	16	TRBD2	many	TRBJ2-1	CASSLFSSGELNEQFF	TGTGCCAGCAGCTTGTTCTCTAGCGGGGAACTCAATGAGCAGTTCTTC
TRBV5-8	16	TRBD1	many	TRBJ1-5	CASRIGQAVYNQPQHF	TGTGCCAGCAGGATTGGACAGGCCGTTTACAATCAGCCCCAGCATTTT
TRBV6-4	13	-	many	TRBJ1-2	CASSDGVNYGYTF	TGTGCCAGCAGTGACGGGGTGAACTATGGCTACACCTTC
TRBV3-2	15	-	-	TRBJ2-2	CASSRTGMNTGELFF	TGTGCCAGCAGCCGGACAGGGATGAACACCGGGGAGCTGTTTTTT
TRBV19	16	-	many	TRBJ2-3	CASSPVGGGMIDTQYF	TGTGCCAGTAGTCCCGTGGGGGGGGGCATGATTGATACGCAGTATTTT
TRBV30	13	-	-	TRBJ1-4	CAWSKGTNEKLFF	TGTGCCTGGAGTAAGGGGACTAATGAAAAACTGTTTTTT
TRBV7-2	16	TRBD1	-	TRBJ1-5	CASSVGTGESNQPQHF	TGTGCCAGCAGCGTTGGGACAGGGGAGAGCAATCAGCCCCAGCATTTT
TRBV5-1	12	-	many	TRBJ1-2	CASSYWDFDYTF	TGCGCCAGCAGCTATTGGGACTTCGACTACACCTTC
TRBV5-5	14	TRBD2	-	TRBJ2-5	CASSQAGLAETQYF	TGTGCCAGCAGCCAAGCGGGACTAGCTGAGACCCAGTACTTC
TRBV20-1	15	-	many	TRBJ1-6	CSARNIVQGNSPLHF	TGCAGTGCTAGAAATATCGTCCAGGGTAATTCACCCCTCCACTTT
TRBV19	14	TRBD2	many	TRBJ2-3	CASTGGGVTDTQYF	TGTGCCAGTACGGGGGGGGGGGTCACAGATACGCAGTATTTT
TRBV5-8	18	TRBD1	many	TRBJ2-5	CASSFVWFVGQGRETQYF	TGTGCCAGCAGCTTTGTTTGGTTCGTCGGACAGGGGCGAGAGACCCAGTACTTC
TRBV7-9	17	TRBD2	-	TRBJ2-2	CASSLTSGGLDTGELFF	TGTGCCAGCAGTTTGACTAGCGGGGGCCTAGACACCGGGGAGCTGTTTTTT
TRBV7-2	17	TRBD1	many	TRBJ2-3	CASSKTGGPSAADTQYF	TGTGCCAGCAGCAAGACAGGGGGGCCTTCGGCTGCAGATACGCAGTATTTT
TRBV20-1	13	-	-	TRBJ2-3	CSAEGGGTHTQYF	TGCAGTGCTGAGGGGGGCGGCACGCATACGCAGTATTTT
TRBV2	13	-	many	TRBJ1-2	CASRRGEDYGYTF	TGTGCCAGCAGAAGGGGGGAGGACTATGGCTACACCTTC
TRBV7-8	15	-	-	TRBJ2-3	CASSLQGRGQLGQYF	TGTGCCAGCAGCTTACAGGGACGCGGCCAGTTGGGGCAGTATTTT
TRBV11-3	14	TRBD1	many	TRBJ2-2	CASSLGGGSGELFF	TGTGCCAGCAGCTTAGGAGGGGGCTCCGGGGAGCTGTTTTTT
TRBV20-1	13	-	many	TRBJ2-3	CSARPSVIGTQYF	TGCAGTGCTAGGCCGTCGGTTATCGGTACGCAGTATTTT